The entry that follows covers one T cell receptor beta chain sequence. Libraries were prepared by immunoSEQ multiplex PCR; TCRdb keeps only in-frame clonotypes and omits some of them. The sample has some 200,000 clones; around 87% are singletons. Germline V gene sequence: CDR1 MDHEN, CDR2 SYDVKM. The germline V and J ends were trimmed by 3 bases and 2 bases, with 14 bases remaining between them. The CDR3 spans 15 residues. This sample was included in a study of blood T cell repertoires in COVID-19. Study background: Italy, Spain and the United States were the sources of the convalescent and acute COVID-19 samples.

Sequenced sample: peripheral blood. The J gene is TRBJ2-7, the V gene TRBV28; possible D gene TRBD1, 6 bases. The TCR comes from a man aged 40-55 years with active or convalescent COVID-19. The CDR3 sequence is CASSLVTGGTYEQYF. The CDR3 coding sequence is TGTGCCAGCAGTTTGGTGACAGGCGGTACCTACGAGCAGTACTTC.